This T cell receptor beta chain was sequenced for a study of T cell responses to AZD1222 COVID-19 vaccine. Whole-study results and caveats: A rise in Spike-specific TCR breadth and depth followed two AZD1222 doses. Researchers report vaccine-associated CD4 TCRs spanning spike, with dominance at 160-218 and 743-854. Females outnumbered males among donors, who were mostly white British; clonal diversity was possibly underestimated.

Sequenced by immunoSEQ multiplex PCR; TCRdb stores in-frame clones only, minus some. In the table there are around 110,000 clones, over 75% of which are singletons. The germline V gene has CDR1 LNHDA and CDR2 SQIVND (reference sequence). Trimming pared 1 base from V and 1 base from J, leaving 10 bases between. The CDR3 contains 15 residues. Turning to this clone: Its antigen is still unknown.

The sequence was collected from an adult in good health. The input for sequencing was peripheral blood, taken on day 0 of MenACWY control vaccination. This chain links TRBV19 with TRBJ1-2; possibly TRBD1 for D (5 bases). CDR3 residues: CASSIVAGYNYGYTF. The CDR3, as DNA: TGTGCCAGTAGTATAGTGGCAGGGTATAACTATGGCTACACCTTC.